The T cell receptor (beta chain) under discussion was sequenced for a study of blood T cells in healthy people across ages. A second PCR of roughly 7 to 11 cycles used a sample-barcoded 5' primer and a J-beta primer mix. Via MiXCR, TCRdb re-called the 5' RACE reads, giving one row per CDR3 protein. Counted here are approximately 490,000 distinct CDR3 sequences, around 24% occurring once; the ten biggest clones make up roughly 9%. The CDR3 loop spans 16 amino acids. Germline CDR1 is SQVTM and CDR2 is ANQGSEA. The data also belong to a second study, concerning T cells of mothers and their children. That publication notes: In the second PCR, M1S primer introduced barcodes and 2-4 random bases. Sequencing got over 8 million TCR beta CDR3 reads from each mother and around 3.1 million from each child.

Source material: blood. The chain couples TRBV29-1 to TRBJ2-1, with 16 bases lining up with TRBD2. Matching the DNA end better, TRBJ2-7 makes the J call doubtful. This receptor was identified in a boy between 10 and 17 years old in good health. The CDR3 is CSVRGLAGGLSYEQYF. DNA for the CDR3: TGCAGCGTTCGGGGACTAGCGGGAGGGCTCTCCTACGAGCAGTACTTC.